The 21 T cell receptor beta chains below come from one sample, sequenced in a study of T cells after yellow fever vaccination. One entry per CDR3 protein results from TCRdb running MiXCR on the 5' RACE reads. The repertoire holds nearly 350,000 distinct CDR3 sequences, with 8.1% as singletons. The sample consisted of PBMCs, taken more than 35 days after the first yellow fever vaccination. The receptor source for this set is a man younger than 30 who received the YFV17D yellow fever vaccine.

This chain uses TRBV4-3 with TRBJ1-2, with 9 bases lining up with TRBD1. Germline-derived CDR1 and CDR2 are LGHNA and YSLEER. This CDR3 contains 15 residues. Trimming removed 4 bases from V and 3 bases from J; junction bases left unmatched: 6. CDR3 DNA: TGCGCCAGCAGCCTAGGGACAGGGAGGCACTATGGCTACACCTTC. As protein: CASSLGTGRHYGYTF.

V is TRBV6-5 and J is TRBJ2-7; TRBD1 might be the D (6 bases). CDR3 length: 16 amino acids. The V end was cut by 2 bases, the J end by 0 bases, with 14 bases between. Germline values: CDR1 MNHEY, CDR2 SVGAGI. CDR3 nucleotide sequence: TGTGCCAGCAGTTACAAGCCCAGGGGCTTCTCCTACGAGCAGTACGTC. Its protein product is CASSYKPRGFSYEQYV.

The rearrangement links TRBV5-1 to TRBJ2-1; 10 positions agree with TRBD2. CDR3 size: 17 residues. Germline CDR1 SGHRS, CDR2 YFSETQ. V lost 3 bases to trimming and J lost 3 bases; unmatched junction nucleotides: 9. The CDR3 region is CASSWYGLAANYNEQFF. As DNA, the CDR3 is TGCGCCAGCAGCTGGTACGGACTAGCGGCCAACTACAATGAGCAGTTCTTC.

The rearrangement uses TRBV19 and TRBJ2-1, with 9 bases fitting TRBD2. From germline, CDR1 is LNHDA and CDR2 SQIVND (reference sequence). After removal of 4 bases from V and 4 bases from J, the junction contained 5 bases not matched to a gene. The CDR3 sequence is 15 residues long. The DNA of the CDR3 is TGTGCCAGTAGTACCCTAGCGGGGCTTTACAATGAGCAGTTCTTC. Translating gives CASSTLAGLYNEQFF.

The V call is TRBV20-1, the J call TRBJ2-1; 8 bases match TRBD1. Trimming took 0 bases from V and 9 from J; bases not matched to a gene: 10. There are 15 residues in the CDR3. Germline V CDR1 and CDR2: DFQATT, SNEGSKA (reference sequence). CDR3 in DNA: TGCAGTGCTAGAGACATGGACAGGGCTGGTGTTGAGCAGTTCTTC. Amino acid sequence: CSARDMDRAGVEQFF.

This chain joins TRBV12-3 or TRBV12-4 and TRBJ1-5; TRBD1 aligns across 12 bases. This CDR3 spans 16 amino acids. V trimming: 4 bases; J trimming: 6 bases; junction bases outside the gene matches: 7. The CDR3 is CASSWGTGGAVQPQHF. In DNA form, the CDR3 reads TGTGCCAGCAGTTGGGGGACAGGGGGCGCGGTTCAGCCCCAGCATTTT.

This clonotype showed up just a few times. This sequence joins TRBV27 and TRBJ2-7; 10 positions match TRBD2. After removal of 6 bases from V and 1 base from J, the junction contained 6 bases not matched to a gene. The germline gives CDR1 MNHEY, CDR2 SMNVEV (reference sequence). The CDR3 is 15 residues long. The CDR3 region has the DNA TGTGCCAGCAGCCCACGGACTAGCGGATCCTACGAGCAGTACGTC. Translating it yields CASSPRTSGSYEQYV.

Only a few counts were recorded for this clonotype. CDR3 region: CASSPALGGSQHF. The CDR3 bases are TGTGCCAGCAGCCCGGCGCTGGGTGGTTCCCAGCATTTT. This sequence joins TRBV9 and TRBJ1-5, with D unresolved. CDR3 length equals 13 residues. Germline V gene sequence: CDR1 SGDLS, CDR2 YYNGEE. The V gene lost 4 bases and the J gene lost 11 bases, with 16 bases spanning the gap.

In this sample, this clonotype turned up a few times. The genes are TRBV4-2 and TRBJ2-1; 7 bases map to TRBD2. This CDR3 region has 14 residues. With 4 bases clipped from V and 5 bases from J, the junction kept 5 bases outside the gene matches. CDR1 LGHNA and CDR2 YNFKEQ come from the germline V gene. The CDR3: CASSPRTSNNEQFF. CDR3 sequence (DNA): TGTGCCAGCAGCCCCAGGACTAGTAACAATGAGCAGTTCTTC.

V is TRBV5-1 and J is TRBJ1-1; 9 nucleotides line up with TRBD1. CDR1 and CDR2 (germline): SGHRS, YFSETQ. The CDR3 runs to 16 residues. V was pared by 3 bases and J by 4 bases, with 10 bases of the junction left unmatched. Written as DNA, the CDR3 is TGCGCCAGCAGCTGGACGTATCCGACAGGGGGCACTGAAGCTTTCTTT. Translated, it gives CASSWTYPTGGTEAFF.

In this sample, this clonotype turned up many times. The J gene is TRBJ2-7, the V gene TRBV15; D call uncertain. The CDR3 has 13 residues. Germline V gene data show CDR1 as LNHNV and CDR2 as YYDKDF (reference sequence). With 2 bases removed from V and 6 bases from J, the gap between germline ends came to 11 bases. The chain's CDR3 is CATSRQYQSEQYV. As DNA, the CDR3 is TGTGCCACCAGCAGACAGTACCAGAGCGAGCAGTACGTC.

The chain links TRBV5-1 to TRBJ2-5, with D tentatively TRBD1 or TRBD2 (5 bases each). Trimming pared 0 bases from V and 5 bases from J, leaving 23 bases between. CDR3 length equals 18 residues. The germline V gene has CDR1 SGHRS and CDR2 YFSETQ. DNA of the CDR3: TGCGCCAGCAGCTTGGCCGGGGCGCTGTCGCGAAGAGGGGAGACCCAGTACTTC. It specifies CASSLAGALSRRGETQYF.

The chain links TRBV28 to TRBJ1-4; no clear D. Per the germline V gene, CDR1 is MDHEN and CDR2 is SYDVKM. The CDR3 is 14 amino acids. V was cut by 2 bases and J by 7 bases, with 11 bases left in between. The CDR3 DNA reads TGTGCCAGCAGTTTAACCTTCCCCGGTGAAAAACTGTTTTTT. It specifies CASSLTFPGEKLFF. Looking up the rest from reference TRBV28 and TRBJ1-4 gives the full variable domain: DVKVTQSSRYLVKRTGEKVFLECVQDMDHENMFWYRQDPGLGLRLIYFSYDVKMKEKGDIPEGYSVSREKKERFSLILESASTNQTSMYLCASSLTFPGEKLFFGSGTQLSVL.

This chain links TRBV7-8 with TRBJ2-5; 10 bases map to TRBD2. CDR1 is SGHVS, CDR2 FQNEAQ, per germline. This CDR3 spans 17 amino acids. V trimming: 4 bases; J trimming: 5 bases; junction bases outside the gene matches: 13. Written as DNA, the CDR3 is TGTGCCAGCAGCTCCTCCCTTAGCGGGGGGAGCGTCGAGACCCAGTACTTC. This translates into CASSSSLSGGSVETQYF.

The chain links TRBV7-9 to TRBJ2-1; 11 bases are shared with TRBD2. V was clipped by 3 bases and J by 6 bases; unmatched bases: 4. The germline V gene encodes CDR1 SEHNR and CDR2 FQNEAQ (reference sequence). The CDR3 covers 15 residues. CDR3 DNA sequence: TGTGCCAGCAGCTTGAGAGGACTAGCGGGCAATGAGCAGTTCTTC. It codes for CASSLRGLAGNEQFF.

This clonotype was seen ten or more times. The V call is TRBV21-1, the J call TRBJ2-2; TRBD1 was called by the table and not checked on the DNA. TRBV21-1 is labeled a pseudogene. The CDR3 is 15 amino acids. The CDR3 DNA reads TGTGCCAGGACAAGACAGGGAATAGACACCGGGGAGCTGTTTTTT. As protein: CARTRQGIDTGELFF.

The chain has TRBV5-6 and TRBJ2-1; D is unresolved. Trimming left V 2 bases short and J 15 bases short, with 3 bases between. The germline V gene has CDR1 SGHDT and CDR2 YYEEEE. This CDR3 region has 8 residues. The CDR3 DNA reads TGTGCCAGCAGCTTAGCGTTCTTC. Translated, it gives CASSLAFF.

In DNA form, the CDR3 reads TGTGCCAGCAGGAGACTAGCTAGCTACGAGCAGTACTTC. Its translation is CASRRLASYEQYF. The chain employs TRBV6-1 and TRBJ2-7, with 7 positions matching TRBD2. The junction had 5 bases not matched to a gene; V was cut back by 6 bases and J by 3 bases. The CDR3 loop spans 13 amino acids. In germline, CDR1 is MNHNS, CDR2 SASEGT.

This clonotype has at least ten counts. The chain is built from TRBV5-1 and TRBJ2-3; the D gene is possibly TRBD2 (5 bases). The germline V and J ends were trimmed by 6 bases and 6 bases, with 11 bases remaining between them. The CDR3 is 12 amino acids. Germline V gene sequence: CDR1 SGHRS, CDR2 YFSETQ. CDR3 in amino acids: CASTSEGDTQYF. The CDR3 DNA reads TGCGCCAGCACCAGCGAGGGTGATACGCAGTATTTT.

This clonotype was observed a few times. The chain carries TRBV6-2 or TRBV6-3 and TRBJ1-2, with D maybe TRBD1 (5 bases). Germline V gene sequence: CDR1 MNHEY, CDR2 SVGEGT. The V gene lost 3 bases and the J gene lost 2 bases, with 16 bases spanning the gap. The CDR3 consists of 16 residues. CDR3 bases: TGTGCCAGCAGTTATGTGGGGACGATGGTCAACTATGGCTACACCTTC. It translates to CASSYVGTMVNYGYTF.

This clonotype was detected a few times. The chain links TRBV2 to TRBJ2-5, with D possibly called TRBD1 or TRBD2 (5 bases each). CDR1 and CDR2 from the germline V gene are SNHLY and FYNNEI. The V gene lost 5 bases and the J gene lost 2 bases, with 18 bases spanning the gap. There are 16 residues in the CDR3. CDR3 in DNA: TGTGCCAGCAGTTCCGGTGGGGGACGCGTACAAGAGACCCAGTACTTC. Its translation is CASSSGGGRVQETQYF.